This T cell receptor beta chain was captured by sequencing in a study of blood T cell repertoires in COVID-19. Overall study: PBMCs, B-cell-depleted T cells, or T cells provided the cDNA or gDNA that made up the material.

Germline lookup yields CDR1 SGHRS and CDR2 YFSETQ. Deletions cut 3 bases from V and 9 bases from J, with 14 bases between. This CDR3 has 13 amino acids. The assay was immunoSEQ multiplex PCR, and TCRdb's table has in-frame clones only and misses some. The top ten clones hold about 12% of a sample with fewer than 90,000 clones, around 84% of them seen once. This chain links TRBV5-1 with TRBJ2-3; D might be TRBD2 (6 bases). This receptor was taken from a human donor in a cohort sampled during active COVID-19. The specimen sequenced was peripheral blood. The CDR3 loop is CASSWEELGTQYF. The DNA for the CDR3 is TGCGCCAGCAGCTGGGAGGAGTTGGGCACGCAGTATTTT.